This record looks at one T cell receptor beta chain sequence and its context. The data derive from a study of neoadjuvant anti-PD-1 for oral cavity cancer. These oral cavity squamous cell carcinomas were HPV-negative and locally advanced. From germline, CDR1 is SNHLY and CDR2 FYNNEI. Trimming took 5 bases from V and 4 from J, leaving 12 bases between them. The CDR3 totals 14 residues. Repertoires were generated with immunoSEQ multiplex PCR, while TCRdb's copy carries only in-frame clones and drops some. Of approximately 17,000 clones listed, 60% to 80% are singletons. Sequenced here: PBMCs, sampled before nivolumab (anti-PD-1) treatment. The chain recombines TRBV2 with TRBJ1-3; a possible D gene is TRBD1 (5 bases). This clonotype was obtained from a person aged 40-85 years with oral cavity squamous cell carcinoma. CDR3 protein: CASSPGTGGNTIYF. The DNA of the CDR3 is TGTGCCAGCAGTCCAGGGACGGGCGGAAACACCATATATTTT.